This T cell receptor beta chain was sequenced during a study of T cell repertoires in cytomegalovirus infection. TCRdb analysed the reads with MiXCR anew, one entry per CDR3 protein. The sample has 150,000 to 200,000 distinct CDR3 sequences; under 30% are singletons. Germline CDR1 reads SGHAT; CDR2 reads FQDESV (reference sequence). The CDR3 is 11 amino acids. Trimming pared 6 bases from V and 4 bases from J, leaving 3 bases between. J is TRBJ2-2 and V is TRBV11-1; D is undetermined. Sequencing was done on a sample of PBMCs. The clonotype originates from a human donor in good health (CMV status not recorded). Some clones in this sample may be carry-over from other donors' samples. CDR3 bases: TGTGCCAGCAGTGCCACCGGGGAGCTGTTTTTT. It yields the protein CASSATGELFF.